The 25 T cell receptor beta chains given below trace back to one sample, sequenced in a study of shared clonotypes between healthy human individuals. Generated by immunoSEQ multiplex PCR, the TCRdb table keeps only in-frame clones and is missing some. Seen here are over 2,000,000 clones, around 93% observed once, and the top ten hold more than 1.5%. Naive CD8 cells comprised CD45RO-negative, CCR7-positively selected cells, excluding terminally differentiated effector memory CD45RA+ cells. Sequenced: naive CD8+ T cells from PBMCs. All receptors come from a man between 18 and 35 years old in good health. Some clones in this sample may be carry-over from other donors' samples.

V usage is TRBV7-9 and J usage is TRBJ2-1; 13 bases are a match to TRBD2. V lost 4 bases to trimming and J lost 9 bases; unmatched junction nucleotides: 6. CDR3 length equals 15 residues. From germline, CDR1 is SEHNR and CDR2 FQNEAQ (reference sequence). The CDR3 DNA reads as TGTGCCAGCAGCTCGAGGACTAGCGGGAGTGGTGAGCAGTTCTTC. Amino acids: CASSSRTSGSGEQFF.

The J gene is TRBJ2-1, the V gene TRBV6-1; D is perhaps TRBD2 (5 bases). V dropped 0 bases and J dropped 9 bases, with 12 bases sitting between them. Per germline, CDR1 MNHNS and CDR2 SASEGT. This CDR3 region has 14 residues. The DNA for the CDR3 is TGTGCCAGCAGTGAAGCACGGGGAGACGCTGAGCAGTTCTTC. Translating gives CASSEARGDAEQFF.

This rearrangement joins TRBV27 to TRBJ1-2; 7 bases are a match to TRBD1. The CDR3 is 16 residues long. Germline-derived CDR1 and CDR2 are MNHEY and SMNVEV (reference sequence). Trimming removed 10 bases from V and 5 bases from J; junction bases left unmatched: 19. For the CDR3, the DNA is TGTGCCACCTGCAAGACAGGGTTGACGCACCCTTATGGCTACACCTTC. It translates to CATCKTGLTHPYGYTF.

This clone was seen just once. This chain joins TRBV5-1 and TRBJ2-7, with TRBD2 matching over 8 bases. V was clipped by 3 bases and J by 3 bases; unmatched bases: 11. The CDR3 contains 16 residues. In germline, CDR1 is SGHRS, CDR2 YFSETQ. CDR3 protein: CASSSPPGLVGYEQYF. CDR3 nucleotide sequence: TGCGCCAGCAGCTCTCCGCCGGGACTAGTCGGCTACGAGCAGTACTTC.

This clone was detected only once. This sequence joins TRBV7-9 and TRBJ2-5; tentatively, D is TRBD1 (5 bases). V lost 5 bases, J lost 5 bases, and 18 bases lay in between. The CDR3 extends over 15 amino acids. Germline CDR1 and CDR2: SEHNR and FQNEAQ (reference sequence). CDR3 sequence: CASSPPRVFGETQYF. CDR3 in DNA: TGTGCCAGCAGCCCCCCCAGGGTTTTCGGGGAGACCCAGTACTTC.

The chain combines TRBV2 with TRBJ1-1; the match to TRBD1 covers 9 bases. CDR3 length: 15 amino acids. Germline assignment: CDR1 SNHLY and CDR2 FYNNEI. The trim removed 6 bases at V and 3 bases at J, leaving 8 bases unmatched. CDR3 bases: TGTGCCAGCAGGCACGGGACAGGGATAGACACTGAAGCTTTCTTT. The encoded protein is CASRHGTGIDTEAFF.

This rearrangement joins TRBV28 to TRBJ2-3, with D possibly TRBD2 on 6 matching bases. V was clipped by 4 bases and J by 2 bases, with 16 bases between them. There are 16 residues in the CDR3. The germline V gene encodes CDR1 MDHEN and CDR2 SYDVKM. DNA for the CDR3: TGTGCCAGCAGTTATATAGCGCGGGGAGACACAGATACGCAGTATTTT. It specifies CASSYIARGDTDTQYF.

The chain recombines TRBV7-9 with TRBJ2-1, with 7 bases aligning to TRBD2. CDR1 is SEHNR, CDR2 FQNEAQ, per germline (reference sequence). The CDR3 totals 15 residues. Unmatched junction bases numbered 6, after V lost 2 bases and J lost 5 bases. CDR3 bases: TGTGCCAGCAGCTTAACCAGCGGGAACAACAATGAGCAGTTCTTC. This sequence encodes CASSLTSGNNNEQFF. The complete variable domain, with remaining parts taken from reference TRBV7-9 and TRBJ2-1, reads DTGVSQNPRHKITKRGQNVTFRCDPISEHNRLYWYRQTLGQGPEFLTYFQNEAQLEKSRLLSDRFSAERPKGSFSTLEIQRTEQGDSAMYLCASSLTSGNNNEQFFGPGTRLTVL.

As for this clone: Other nucleotide sequences from this sample produce the same CDR3. The rearrangement links TRBV19 to TRBJ1-1; D is unclear. Trimming cost V 7 bases and J 1 base, with 4 bases left between them. Germline assignment: CDR1 LNHDA and CDR2 SQIVND (reference sequence). The CDR3 has 11 residues. CDR3: CASTQNTEAFF. For the CDR3, the DNA is TGTGCCAGTACCCAGAACACTGAAGCTTTCTTT.

The chain employs TRBV7-9 and TRBJ2-1; D is possibly TRBD1 (6 bases). The CDR3 consists of 16 residues. The ends were cut back, 5 bases at V and 3 bases at J, with 17 bases in the middle. CDR1 is SEHNR, CDR2 FQNEAQ, per germline (reference sequence). In DNA, the CDR3 is TGTGCCAGCAGCGTTTTCCAGGGGCTTCACTACAATGAGCAGTTCTTC. This codes for CASSVFQGLHYNEQFF. Full variable domain (missing parts from reference TRBV7-9 and TRBJ2-1): DTGVSQNPRHKITKRGQNVTFRCDPISEHNRLYWYRQTLGQGPEFLTYFQNEAQLEKSRLLSDRFSAERPKGSFSTLEIQRTEQGDSAMYLCASSVFQGLHYNEQFFGPGTRLTVL.

The V and J genes are TRBV14 and TRBJ1-2; D might be TRBD1 (5 bases). The V gene lost 7 bases and the J gene lost 2 bases, with 11 bases spanning the gap. The CDR3 has 13 residues. The V gene's germline CDR1 is SGHDN and CDR2 FVKESK. The CDR3: CASTDRTNYGYTF. In nucleotides, the CDR3 is TGTGCCAGCACCGACAGAACGAACTATGGCTACACCTTC. The full variable domain, with the rest looked up from reference TRBV14 and TRBJ1-2, is EAGVTQFPSHSVIEKGQTVTLRCDPISGHDNLYWYRRVMGKEIKFLLHFVKESKQDESGMPNNRFLAERTGGTYSTLKVQPAELEDSGVYFCASTDRTNYGYTFGSGTRLTVV.

The count of this clone is one. Just one base apart from a much larger clone, this may be a read error. Other DNA sequences in the sample encode the same CDR3. This chain uses TRBV5-4 with TRBJ1-1, with TRBD1 as a possible D gene (5 bases). CDR3 length equals 13 residues. Trimming took 2 bases from V and 1 from J, leaving 6 bases between them. CDR1 SGHNT and CDR2 YYREEE come from the germline V gene (reference sequence). CDR3 protein: CASSLGENTEAFF. CDR3 sequence (DNA): TGTGCCAGCAGCTTAGGGGAGAACACTGAAGCTTTCTTT.

Only one count was recorded for this clone. The rearrangement links TRBV4-1 to TRBJ2-1; D gene unclear. Trimming took off 3 bases at V and 4 bases at J, with 10 bases between the two ends. The CDR3 contains 14 residues. CDR1 MGHRA and CDR2 YSYEKL come from the germline V gene. The CDR3 DNA follows: TGCGCCAGCAGCCATAACCCCGGGTACAATGAGCAGTTCTTC. Translated, it gives CASSHNPGYNEQFF.

The CDR3 DNA follows: TGTGCCAGCAGTGAGGGCAGGGGGTTTTACAATGAGCAGTTCTTC. This gives the protein CASSEGRGFYNEQFF. The rearrangement links TRBV6-4 to TRBJ2-1; 7 positions match TRBD1. The CDR3 spans 15 residues. After removal of 3 bases from V and 4 bases from J, the junction contained 6 bases not matched to a gene. The germline V gene encodes CDR1 MRHNA and CDR2 SNTAGT.

The gene calls are TRBV19 and TRBJ2-7, with D possibly matching TRBD1 (6 bases). The CDR3 sequence is 14 residues long. CDR1 is LNHDA and CDR2 is SQIVND in the germline V gene (reference sequence). Trimming stripped 8 bases from V and 1 base from J, with 15 bases between. CDR3 sequence: CASGNRDNSYEQYF. The CDR3 DNA follows: TGTGCCAGTGGCAACCGGGACAATTCCTACGAGCAGTACTTC.

The chain joins TRBV19 to TRBJ2-7, with TRBD1 identical over 9 bases. J lost 3 bases, V lost 6 bases, and 9 bases had no gene match. Per the germline V gene, CDR1 is LNHDA and CDR2 is SQIVND (reference sequence). CDR3 length: 15 residues. The CDR3 DNA sequence: TGTGCCAGTAGCCCCGGGACAGGGAACCGCTACGAGCAGTACTTC. This encodes CASSPGTGNRYEQYF. The full variable domain, with the rest looked up from reference TRBV19 and TRBJ2-7, is DGGITQSPKYLFRKEGQNVTLSCEQNLNHDAMYWYRQDPGQGLRLIYYSQIVNDFQKGDIAEGYSVSREKKESFPLTVTSAQKNPTAFYLCASSPGTGNRYEQYFGPGTRLTVT.

CDR3 protein: CASSPLRVGLAGGETGELFF. The CDR3 DNA reads as TGTGCCAGTAGTCCCCTGAGGGTAGGACTAGCGGGAGGAGAAACCGGGGAGCTGTTTTTT. The gene calls are TRBV19 and TRBJ2-2, with 14 bases matching TRBD2. The germline V gene encodes CDR1 LNHDA and CDR2 SQIVND (reference sequence). CDR3 length equals 20 residues. Trimming at V came to 5 bases and at J to 5 bases, leaving 16 bases not matched to a gene.

J is TRBJ2-7 and V is TRBV28; 8 positions agree with TRBD1. Germline V gene lookup returns CDR1 MDHEN and CDR2 SYDVKM. V lost 4 bases and J lost 5; bases outside the gene matches: 4. This CDR3 contains 13 residues. The CDR3 region is CASSWVTGDEQYF. CDR3 DNA sequence: TGTGCCAGCAGTTGGGTGACAGGGGACGAGCAGTACTTC. Together with reference TRBV28 and TRBJ2-7, the CDR3 gives the full variable domain: DVKVTQSSRYLVKRTGEKVFLECVQDMDHENMFWYRQDPGLGLRLIYFSYDVKMKEKGDIPEGYSVSREKKERFSLILESASTNQTSMYLCASSWVTGDEQYFGPGTRLTVT.

The CDR3 loop is CASSPGTIYNEQFF. The DNA for the CDR3 is TGCGCCAGCAGCCCCGGGACAATATACAATGAGCAGTTCTTC. The rearrangement joins TRBV4-3 to TRBJ2-1; tentatively, D is TRBD1 (6 bases). The CDR3 is made up of 14 amino acids. V lost 4 bases, J lost 4 bases, and 11 bases lay in between. Germline V gene data show CDR1 as LGHNA and CDR2 as YSLEER.

The V gene is TRBV7-2, the J gene TRBJ2-5; 10 positions agree with TRBD2. This CDR3 has 17 residues. V was clipped by 4 bases and J by 5 bases; unmatched bases: 13. Germline values: CDR1 SGHTA, CDR2 FQGNSA. CDR3 sequence (DNA): TGTGCCAGCAGCTCAACGGGACTAGCGCAAAACCGGGAGACCCAGTACTTC. Its protein is CASSSTGLAQNRETQYF.

The rearrangement uses TRBV10-3 and TRBJ1-2, with D possibly being TRBD1 (5 bases). Germline lookup yields CDR1 ENHRY and CDR2 SYGVKD. This CDR3 is 12 amino acids long. Trimming took off 3 bases at V and 8 bases at J, with 10 bases between the two ends. CDR3 sequence (DNA): TGTGCCATCAGTGATAAAGGGGACGGCTACACCTTC. Encoded protein: CAISDKGDGYTF.

With respect to this clone: This sample also contains other DNA sequences that code for the same CDR3. The chain recombines TRBV29-1 with TRBJ2-7; TRBD1 matches 9 bases. The germline gives CDR1 SQVTM, CDR2 ANQGSEA. The CDR3 runs 12 residues. V was pared by 7 bases and J by 4 bases, with 5 bases of the junction left unmatched. The CDR3 protein is CSARTGAYEQYF. The CDR3 nucleotides read TGCAGCGCCCGGACAGGGGCTTACGAGCAGTACTTC.

The chain combines TRBV10-3 with TRBJ2-7; D is perhaps TRBD1 (6 bases). Trimming stripped 2 bases from V and 2 bases from J, with 7 bases between. This CDR3 contains 13 residues. Germline V gene lookup returns CDR1 ENHRY and CDR2 SYGVKD. DNA of the CDR3: TGTGCCATCAGTGAGGGACAGACCTACGAGCAGTACTTC. Translated, it gives CAISEGQTYEQYF.

This sequence joins TRBV11-2 and TRBJ2-1, with 7 bases that match TRBD2. V shed 6 bases and J 0 bases; nucleotides not matched to a gene: 14. The germline V gene has CDR1 SGHAT and CDR2 FQNNGV. This CDR3 comprises 18 residues. This chain's CDR3 is CASRIRGIGGSSYNEQFF. CDR3 DNA: TGTGCCAGCAGGATAAGAGGGATAGGCGGGAGCTCCTACAATGAGCAGTTCTTC. The whole variable domain, filled in from reference TRBV11-2 and TRBJ2-1, reads EAGVAQSPRYKIIEKRQSVAFWCNPISGHATLYWYQQILGQGPKLLIQFQNNGVVDDSQLPKDRFSAERLKGVDSTLKIQPAKLEDSAVYLCASRIRGIGGSSYNEQFFGPGTRLTVL.

The chain employs TRBV9 and TRBJ1-4; D unresolved. In germline, CDR1 is SGDLS, CDR2 YYNGEE. Trimming removed 4 bases from V and 5 bases from J, with 15 bases in between. The CDR3 length is 15 residues. This CDR3 reads CASSSAGRANEKLFF. The CDR3 DNA is TGTGCCAGCAGCTCTGCAGGTCGCGCAAATGAAAAACTGTTTTTT.